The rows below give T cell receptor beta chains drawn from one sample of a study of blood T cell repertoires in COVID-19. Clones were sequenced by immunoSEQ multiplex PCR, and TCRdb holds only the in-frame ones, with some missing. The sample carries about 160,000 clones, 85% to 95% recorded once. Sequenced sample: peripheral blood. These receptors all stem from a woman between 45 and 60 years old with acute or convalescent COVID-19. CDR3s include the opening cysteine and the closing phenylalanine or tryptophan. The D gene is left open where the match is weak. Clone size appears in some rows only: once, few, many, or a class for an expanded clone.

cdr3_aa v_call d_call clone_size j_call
CASSYSIGSSYNEQFF TRBV6-5 - - TRBJ2-1
CASSPGWGNTEAFF TRBV5-4 - - TRBJ1-1
CASTPTDNTEAFF TRBV6-5 - - TRBJ1-1
CASSLDPVTGGNTGELFF TRBV5-6 TRBD1 - TRBJ2-2
CASSPNSASGIYEQYF TRBV11-2 TRBD2 - TRBJ2-7
CASSLGGTGAVGDQPQHF TRBV28 TRBD1 - TRBJ1-5
CASSKGGREQYF TRBV11-2 TRBD1 - TRBJ2-7
CASSGGSNFNYGYTF TRBV21-1 - - TRBJ1-2
CAWSRQGASSNQPQHF TRBV30 TRBD1 - TRBJ1-5
CASSLVAGAISYEQYF TRBV5-1 - - TRBJ2-7
CASSPRRDTEAFF TRBV18 - once TRBJ1-1
CASSLGQGANQPQHF TRBV5-5 TRBD1 - TRBJ1-5
CASSEQTGREYGYTF TRBV2 TRBD1 once TRBJ1-2
CATQYRGEDEQYF TRBV10-3 TRBD1 - TRBJ2-7
CASSPSNRDRGGSYTF TRBV18 TRBD1 - TRBJ1-2
CASSLYGGTQPQHF TRBV11-2 - - TRBJ1-5
CASSPPGHNINTEAFF TRBV9 - - TRBJ1-1
CASSVAGTGGTGNTIYF TRBV9 TRBD1 - TRBJ1-3
CASSLGGFRYTF TRBV12-3/TRBV12-4 - once TRBJ1-2
CASSLTRTGIHEQYF TRBV7-3 TRBD1 - TRBJ2-7
CASSIVLLSEKLFF TRBV19 - few TRBJ1-4
CASSTRTGEKLFF TRBV19 TRBD1 once TRBJ1-4
CASMRGLRGSPLHF TRBV23-1 - - TRBJ1-6
CASDRGFTEAFF TRBV12-3/TRBV12-4 TRBD1 - TRBJ1-1
CASSQDRSNQPQHF TRBV7-2 - - TRBJ1-5
CASCGQESSGNTIYF TRBV19 TRBD1 - TRBJ1-3
CAISPSVDTEAFF TRBV10-3 - - TRBJ1-1
CASSLARPGTQYF TRBV28 - - TRBJ2-5
CASSPTTGVEQFF TRBV7-3 TRBD1 - TRBJ2-1
CAWSVGQGIYGYTF TRBV30 - once TRBJ1-2
CASSMRDTGNQPQHF TRBV7-2 - - TRBJ1-5
CASSTRHGGRVQPQHF TRBV19 - - TRBJ1-5
CASSRSSYYNEQFF TRBV23-1 - - TRBJ2-1
CASSYGLAGGTDTQYF TRBV5-1 TRBD2 once TRBJ2-3
CATEFFANTGELFF TRBV6-6 - - TRBJ2-2
CASSLGGLAWSEQYF TRBV27 - few TRBJ2-7
CASSLAYRGVGAEAFF TRBV5-1 TRBD1 - TRBJ1-1